The 31 T cell receptor beta chains below all came from one sample that was sequenced in a study of cytomegalovirus exposure and HLA in healthy donors. PCR involved 60 Vbeta and 13 Jbeta primers. Data came from immunoSEQ multiplex PCR; TCRdb stores just in-frame clones and leaves some out. This sample yields about 200,000 clones, of which 70% to 80% are seen a single time; roughly 2% belongs to the top ten. Sequenced sample: PBMCs. The origin of the receptors is a man aged 25 to 45 in good health and CMV-seronegative.

The chain recombines TRBV28 with TRBJ2-7, with TRBD2 matching over 9 bases. Losses at the gene ends were 6 bases for V and 1 base for J; bases not matched to a gene: 7. Per germline, CDR1 MDHEN and CDR2 SYDVKM. CDR3 length: 15 amino acids. The DNA of the CDR3 is TGTGCCAGCAGACGGGCTAGCGGGGAGTCCTACGAGCAGTACTTC. As protein: CASRRASGESYEQYF.

In DNA, the CDR3 is TGTGCCAGCAGTTACTCTCTGTCAGGGGGCATCGATGGCTACACCTTC. As protein: CASSYSLSGGIDGYTF. The V call is TRBV6-5, the J call TRBJ1-2, with 8 positions matching TRBD1. CDR1 is MNHEY and CDR2 is SVGAGI in the germline V gene. The CDR3 covers 16 residues. The J segment lost 6 bases and the V segment lost 0 bases, leaving 9 bases of the junction unmatched.

Only a few counts were recorded for this clone. This chain joins TRBV5-1 and TRBJ2-5; a weak D match, TRBD1 (5 bases). Trimming shortened V by 4 bases and J by 2 bases, and 15 bases separated the two germline ends. CDR1 and CDR2 (germline): SGHRS, YFSETQ. This CDR3 region has 15 residues. CDR3 sequence reads: CASSPTGGRQETQYF. The CDR3 DNA reads TGCGCCAGCAGCCCTACAGGCGGTCGGCAAGAGACCCAGTACTTC.

This rearrangement joins TRBV2 to TRBJ1-1; D is ambiguous. CDR3 size: 14 residues. The V gene lost 2 bases and the J gene lost 3 bases, with 10 bases spanning the gap. Germline V lookup: CDR1 SNHLY, CDR2 FYNNEI. CDR3 DNA: TGTGCCAGCAGTGAAAGTAGCGGATACACTGAAGCTTTCTTT. This encodes CASSESSGYTEAFF.

This clone was detected a few times. The chain employs TRBV2 and TRBJ2-1; 9 bases align to TRBD2. V gave up 6 bases and J gave up 1 base; unmatched junction bases: 7. This CDR3 region has 16 residues. The germline V gene encodes CDR1 SNHLY and CDR2 FYNNEI. CDR3 sequence reads: CASRLSSGSSYNEQFF. In DNA form, the CDR3 reads TGTGCCAGCAGGCTGAGTAGCGGGAGTTCCTACAATGAGCAGTTCTTC.

This sequence joins TRBV2 and TRBJ1-2; TRBD1 is a possible D gene (5 bases). Germline values: CDR1 SNHLY, CDR2 FYNNEI. CDR3 length equals 12 residues. The V and J ends lost 1 base and 7 bases respectively, with 7 bases between them. CDR3 DNA sequence: TGTGCCAGCAGTGAAGAGGGGATTGGCTACACCTTC. Amino acid sequence: CASSEEGIGYTF.

This clone turned up a few times. The chain is built from TRBV6-5 and TRBJ2-7; a weak D match, TRBD1 (7 bases). The CDR3 spans 14 residues. Per germline, CDR1 MNHEY and CDR2 SVGAGI. The ends were cut back, 4 bases at V and 3 bases at J, with 13 bases in the middle. This chain's CDR3 is CASSSAGQIYEQYF. The CDR3 bases are TGTGCCAGCAGTTCGGCGGGACAGATCTACGAGCAGTACTTC.

The rearrangement links TRBV7-6 to TRBJ2-2; perhaps TRBD1 as D (6 bases). The CDR3 is 14 residues long. The V and J ends lost 10 bases and 0 bases respectively, with 12 bases between them. Germline V gives CDR1 SGHVS, CDR2 FNYEAQ. The CDR3 region has the DNA TGTGCCACCGGACAGAACACGAACACCGGGGAGCTGTTTTTT. Translated: CATGQNTNTGELFF. Complete variable domain (other parts from reference TRBV7-6 and TRBJ2-2): GAGVSQSPRYKVTKRGQDVALRCDPISGHVSLYWYRQALGQGPEFLTYFNYEAQQDKSGLPNDRFSAERPEGSISTLTIQRTEQRDSAMYRCATGQNTNTGELFFGEGSRLTVL.

The J gene is TRBJ2-3, the V gene TRBV15; 7 bases fit TRBD2. The CDR3 is 15 amino acids. The V segment lost 0 bases and the J segment 6 bases; nucleotides outside the gene matches: 6. Germline CDR1 and CDR2: LNHNV and YYDKDF (reference sequence). CDR3 DNA sequence: TGTGCCACCAGCAGAGATGGGTTGGGGGGGGATACGCAGTATTTT. It translates to CATSRDGLGGDTQYF. Together with reference TRBV15 and TRBJ2-3, the CDR3 gives the full variable domain: DAMVIQNPRYQVTQFGKPVTLSCSQTLNHNVMYWYQQKSSQAPKLLFHYYDKDFNNEADTPDNFQSRRPNTSFCFLDIRSPGLGDTAMYLCATSRDGLGGDTQYFGPGTRLTVL.

This clone occurred a few times. This chain uses TRBV7-9 with TRBJ1-2; 8 positions agree with TRBD1. The germline CDR1 and CDR2 sequences are SEHNR and FQNEAQ (reference sequence). J lost 4 bases, V lost 0 bases, and 1 base had no gene match. This CDR3 is 14 amino acids long. CDR3 sequence (DNA): TGTGCCAGCAGCTTAGCCGGGACAGGCTATGGCTACACCTTC. This codes for CASSLAGTGYGYTF.

The chain has TRBV28 and TRBJ2-1, with TRBD2 matching over 8 bases. Unmatched junction bases numbered 7, after V lost 3 bases and J lost 6 bases. This CDR3 spans 15 amino acids. Germline V gene sequence: CDR1 MDHEN, CDR2 SYDVKM. CDR3 sequence (DNA): TGTGCCAGCAGTTTGGCGGGAGGTGAAACCAATGAGCAGTTCTTC. Its translation is CASSLAGGETNEQFF. The full variable domain, its missing parts supplied by reference TRBV28 and TRBJ2-1, is DVKVTQSSRYLVKRTGEKVFLECVQDMDHENMFWYRQDPGLGLRLIYFSYDVKMKEKGDIPEGYSVSREKKERFSLILESASTNQTSMYLCASSLAGGETNEQFFGPGTRLTVL.

This sequence joins TRBV6-1 and TRBJ1-5, with 8 nucleotides matching TRBD1. The CDR3 loop spans 15 amino acids. CDR1 is MNHNS, CDR2 SASEGT, per germline. V lost 5 bases and J lost 3; bases outside the gene matches: 6. The CDR3 DNA reads TGTGCCAGCAGTTCCGGGACAGGCGTCAATCAGCCCCAGCATTTT. Protein sequence: CASSSGTGVNQPQHF.

This clone was recorded only once. Other DNA sequences of this sample code for an identical CDR3. The chain recombines TRBV10-3 with TRBJ2-7; 9 bases are a match to TRBD2. J lost 3 bases, V lost 1 base, and 1 base had no gene match. Germline V gene sequence: CDR1 ENHRY, CDR2 SYGVKD. The CDR3 totals 14 residues. This CDR3 reads CAISEFSGSYEQYF. The CDR3 DNA sequence: TGTGCCATCAGTGAGTTTAGCGGGAGCTACGAGCAGTACTTC.

This chain connects TRBV19 to TRBJ2-5; the match to TRBD2 covers 9 bases. V trimming: 4 bases; J trimming: 3 bases; junction bases outside the gene matches: 0. The V gene's germline CDR1 is LNHDA and CDR2 SQIVND (reference sequence). This CDR3 is 13 amino acids long. The CDR3 reads CASSTSGKETQYF. The CDR3 DNA is TGTGCCAGTAGTACTAGCGGGAAAGAGACCCAGTACTTC.

This clone was detected only once. This CDR3 is CASRPRLGVMHSPLHF. The DNA for the CDR3 is TGTGCCAGCAGACCCAGGCTAGGGGTAATGCATTCACCCCTCCACTTT. The J gene is TRBJ1-6, the V gene TRBV28; a weak D match, TRBD1 (5 bases). Per germline, CDR1 MDHEN and CDR2 SYDVKM. Deletions cut 6 bases from V and 8 bases from J, with 20 bases between. The CDR3 has 16 residues.

V and J are TRBV27 and TRBJ1-2; TRBD1 is a possible D gene (6 bases). The CDR3 is 14 residues long. The germline V gene encodes CDR1 MNHEY and CDR2 SMNVEV (reference sequence). V was shortened by 4 bases and J by 6 bases, with 15 bases between the two germline ends. The CDR3 DNA sequence: TGTGCCAGCAGTTCGACAGGCCACCCGAATGGCTACACCTTC. Its protein is CASSSTGHPNGYTF.

The rearrangement links TRBV29-1 to TRBJ2-7; TRBD1 matches 9 bases. Germline values: CDR1 SQVTM, CDR2 ANQGSEA. CDR3 size: 17 residues. After removal of 6 bases from V and 3 bases from J, the junction contained 18 bases not matched to a gene. The CDR3 reads CSVHGDRASGTIYEQYF. CDR3 bases: TGCAGCGTCCACGGGGACAGGGCATCCGGGACTATCTACGAGCAGTACTTC.

This clone has just a few counts. CDR3 coding DNA: TGTGCCAGCAGCCCTACAGGCGCGAACACCGGGGAGCTGTTTTTT. Amino acid sequence: CASSPTGANTGELFF. This chain uses TRBV7-2 with TRBJ2-2, with D perhaps TRBD1 (5 bases). This CDR3 spans 15 amino acids. Germline V CDR1 and CDR2: SGHTA, FQGNSA. Trimming cost V 5 bases and J 0 bases, with 10 bases left between them.

This CDR3 is CASKGSGNQPQHF. The CDR3 DNA reads TGTGCCAGCAAGGGGTCAGGCAATCAGCCCCAGCATTTT. The V gene is TRBV6-1, the J gene TRBJ1-5; maybe TRBD1 (5 bases). Germline V gives CDR1 MNHNS, CDR2 SASEGT. The CDR3 length is 13 residues. The V end lost 7 bases, the J end lost 2 bases, and 9 bases lay between the germline ends.

This clone was observed once. The V and J genes are TRBV11-1 and TRBJ2-5; 10 bases are shared with TRBD2. The CDR3 is 14 amino acids. V lost 5 bases, J lost 0 bases, and 0 bases stayed unmatched. Germline loops: CDR1 SGHAT, CDR2 FQDESV (reference sequence). The CDR3: CASSGTSDQETQYF. The CDR3 DNA reads TGTGCCAGCAGCGGGACTAGCGACCAAGAGACCCAGTACTTC.

The CDR3: CASSDAGGGLETQYF. CDR3 sequence (DNA): TGTGCCAGCAGTGACGCCGGGGGAGGGCTAGAGACCCAGTACTTC. This chain links TRBV6-4 with TRBJ2-5; TRBD2 matches 7 bases. Per the germline V gene, CDR1 is MRHNA and CDR2 is SNTAGT. The CDR3 is made up of 15 amino acids. Trimming took 2 bases from V and 4 from J; bases not matched to a gene: 7.

V usage is TRBV11-2 and J usage is TRBJ2-1, with D hard to call. This CDR3 has 15 residues. The V gene lost 1 base and the J gene lost 0 bases, with 7 bases spanning the gap. CDR1 and CDR2 from the germline V gene are SGHAT and FQNNGV. CDR3 bases: TGTGCCAGCAGCTTAGGTGCTAGCTCCTACAATGAGCAGTTCTTC. Its translation is CASSLGASSYNEQFF.

The genes are TRBV2 and TRBJ1-3, with TRBD1 as a possible D gene (6 bases). The CDR3 totals 15 residues. V was trimmed by 6 bases and J by 7 bases, leaving 19 bases between them. CDR1 is SNHLY and CDR2 is FYNNEI in the germline V gene. CDR3 sequence (DNA): TGTGCCAGCAGGGGGACAACCTCTCTGGCTAACACCATATATTTT. It specifies CASRGTTSLANTIYF.

This clone was recorded a few times. Distinct nucleotide sequences in the sample also encode this CDR3. The CDR3 sequence is CASSRDSYEQYF. CDR3 in DNA: TGCGCCAGCAGCAGGGACAGCTACGAGCAGTACTTC. The chain recombines TRBV5-1 with TRBJ2-7, with 7 bases fitting TRBD1. The V gene end was trimmed by 4 bases and the J gene end by 3 bases; junction bases not matched to a gene: 1. Germline values: CDR1 SGHRS, CDR2 YFSETQ. This CDR3 has 12 amino acids. The variable domain in full, with the rest retrieved from reference TRBV5-1 and TRBJ2-7, is KAGVTQTPRYLIKTRGQQVTLSCSPISGHRSVSWYQQTPGQGLQFLFEYFSETQRNKGNFPGRFSGRQFSNSRSEMNVSTLELGDSALYLCASSRDSYEQYFGPGTRLTVT.

The chain uses TRBV7-6 and TRBJ2-5, with a weak D call TRBD1 (6 bases). The CDR3 sequence is 14 residues long. V was cut by 5 bases and J by 5 bases, with 15 bases left in between. Germline V gene data show CDR1 as SGHVS and CDR2 as FNYEAQ. CDR3 nucleotide sequence: TGTGCCAGCAGCCCACAGGGCAGGGCTGAGACCCAGTACTTC. It codes for CASSPQGRAETQYF.

This clone was detected a few times. The rearrangement uses TRBV5-1 and TRBJ2-5, with unresolved D. The end of the DNA aligns better with TRBJ2-7, so the J call may be wrong. Per the germline V gene, CDR1 is SGHRS and CDR2 is YFSETQ. This CDR3 contains 11 residues. The CDR3 reads CASSSSYEQYF. The CDR3 region has the DNA TGCGCCAGCAGCTCCTCCTACGAGCAGTACTTC.

This clone was observed once. J is TRBJ1-5 and V is TRBV28, with TRBD1 matching 8 bases. CDR3 size: 16 residues. Germline assignment: CDR1 MDHEN and CDR2 SYDVKM. Germline trimming cut 6 bases from V and 0 bases from J; bases unmatched to any gene: 7. CDR3 coding DNA: TGTGCCAGCAGGGAAGGGACAGGCGCTAGCAATCAGCCCCAGCATTTT. This codes for CASREGTGASNQPQHF.

The chain recombines TRBV6-5 with TRBJ2-1; 8 bases are a match to TRBD1. Germline assignment: CDR1 MNHEY and CDR2 SVGAGI. The CDR3 spans 12 residues. V gave up 6 bases and J gave up 10 bases; unmatched junction bases: 5. CDR3 amino acids: CASSETGVEQFF. DNA for the CDR3: TGTGCCAGCAGCGAGACAGGGGTCGAGCAGTTCTTC.

This clone was detected a few times. The genes are TRBV15 and TRBJ1-5, with a tentative D call TRBD1 (5 bases). V lost 5 bases, J lost 0 bases, and 11 bases lay in between. This CDR3 spans 15 amino acids. Germline V gene lookup returns CDR1 LNHNV and CDR2 YYDKDF (reference sequence). CDR3 DNA: TGTGCCACCAGCCTTGACAGCTATAGCAATCAGCCCCAGCATTTT. It encodes CATSLDSYSNQPQHF.

The rearrangement joins TRBV27 to TRBJ1-1, with TRBD1 matching 7 bases. This CDR3 contains 14 residues. Germline CDR1 and CDR2: MNHEY and SMNVEV (reference sequence). V was clipped by 3 bases and J by 4 bases; unmatched bases: 5. The CDR3 nucleotides are TGTGCCAGCAGTTTTGACAGGGTTGTCACTGAAGCTTTCTTT. It translates to CASSFDRVVTEAFF.

The chain links TRBV6-5 to TRBJ2-3, with no clear D. Trimming took 0 bases from V and 1 from J, leaving 8 bases between them. Germline loops: CDR1 MNHEY, CDR2 SVGAGI. The CDR3 has 15 amino acids. In DNA, the CDR3 is TGTGCCAGCAGTTACTCAAATCTAGGCACAGATACGCAGTATTTT. Translating it yields CASSYSNLGTDTQYF.